The entry that follows covers one T cell receptor (beta chain) sequence. Its antigen is currently unknown. The authors ran a second PCR of roughly 6 to 11 cycles using a sample-barcoded 5' primer and a J-beta primer mix. A single record per CDR3 protein comes from TCRdb applying MiXCR to the 5' RACE reads. Here the sample spans hundreds of thousands of distinct CDR3 sequences, around 50% being singletons. The data were obtained in a study of blood T cells in healthy people across ages. General study results and limits: Samples with more naive T cells showed higher observed beta diversity.

The CDR3 has 16 residues. V dropped 6 bases and J dropped 7 bases, with 22 bases sitting between them. Germline V gene sequence: CDR1 KGHSH, CDR2 LQKENI. The receptor was isolated from a man at least 80 years old in good health. The chain combines TRBV18 with TRBJ2-1; tentative D call: TRBD1 (6 bases). Sequencing was performed on blood. The CDR3 bases are TGTGCCAGCTCCCGGCAAGGACAGCGGTCAAGGAATGAGCAGTTCTTC. Its protein product is CASSRQGQRSRNEQFF.